These T cell receptor beta chains were read from a single sample in a study of blood T cell repertoires in COVID-19. Profiled with immunoSEQ multiplex PCR; TCRdb holds only in-frame clones, not every one. The table has about 300,000 clones, about 90% seen once. Sequencing used PBMCs or T cells enriched from blood (not recorded which). Receptors originate from a woman aged 18-29 years with acute COVID-19. Each CDR3 is given with its conserved first and last residue. Each record gives: clone size, V gene, J gene, D gene, CDR3 protein, CDR3 DNA. A D gene is named only where the DNA matches it firmly. Some rows have no size entry. The others give once, few or many, or a class for an expanded clone.

clone_size: -; v_call: TRBV28; j_call: TRBJ1-2; d_call: -; cdr3_aa: CASRREQWRGYGYTF; cdr3_nt: TGTGCCAGCAGGAGGGAGCAGTGGCGAGGCTATGGCTACACCTTC
clone_size: once; v_call: TRBV7-9; j_call: TRBJ1-6; d_call: -; cdr3_aa: CASRSSGDSPLHF; cdr3_nt: TGTGCCAGCAGATCTTCGGGGGATTCACCCCTCCACTTT
clone_size: -; v_call: TRBV12-5; j_call: TRBJ2-7; d_call: -; cdr3_aa: CASGLVLQSYEQYF; cdr3_nt: TGTGCTAGTGGTTTGGTACTACAAAGCTACGAGCAGTACTTC
clone_size: -; v_call: TRBV11-3; j_call: TRBJ1-3; d_call: -; cdr3_aa: CASSFSGGGTIYF; cdr3_nt: TGTGCCAGCAGCTTTTCGGGCGGGGGCACCATATATTTT
clone_size: -; v_call: TRBV19; j_call: TRBJ2-6; d_call: -; cdr3_aa: CASSAPGFPGANVLTF; cdr3_nt: TGTGCCAGTAGTGCTCCGGGGTTCCCTGGGGCCAACGTCCTGACTTTC
clone_size: -; v_call: TRBV2; j_call: TRBJ1-1; d_call: -; cdr3_aa: CASIGSNTEAFF; cdr3_nt: TGTGCCAGCATCGGGAGTAACACTGAAGCTTTCTTT
clone_size: -; v_call: TRBV5-4; j_call: TRBJ2-5; d_call: TRBD2; cdr3_aa: CASSFSGVETQYF; cdr3_nt: TGTGCCAGCAGCTTTAGCGGGGTAGAGACCCAGTACTTC
clone_size: -; v_call: TRBV29-1; j_call: TRBJ2-2; d_call: TRBD2; cdr3_aa: CSVVGLAGGAGELFF; cdr3_nt: TGCAGCGTTGTGGGTCTAGCGGGAGGGGCCGGGGAGCTGTTTTTT
clone_size: -; v_call: TRBV19; j_call: TRBJ1-2; d_call: TRBD1; cdr3_aa: CASRRDSYGYTF; cdr3_nt: TGTGCCAGTAGAAGGGACAGCTATGGCTACACCTTC
clone_size: -; v_call: TRBV6-5; j_call: TRBJ1-4; d_call: -; cdr3_aa: CASSYSGSQGFF; cdr3_nt: TGTGCCAGCAGTTACTCTGGCTCTCAGGGGTTTTTT
clone_size: few; v_call: TRBV5-1; j_call: TRBJ1-3; d_call: -; cdr3_aa: CASSFTLGPGNTIYF; cdr3_nt: TGCGCCAGCAGTTTCACGTTGGGGCCTGGAAACACCATATATTTT
clone_size: once; v_call: TRBV7-3; j_call: TRBJ2-1; d_call: -; cdr3_aa: CASSLISGQALTNEQFF; cdr3_nt: TGTGCCAGCAGCTTAATTAGTGGTCAGGCCCTCACCAATGAGCAGTTCTTC
clone_size: -; v_call: TRBV28; j_call: TRBJ1-1; d_call: TRBD1; cdr3_aa: CASSPGTGTEAFF; cdr3_nt: TGTGCCAGCAGTCCCGGGACAGGGACTGAAGCTTTCTTT
clone_size: -; v_call: TRBV11-1; j_call: TRBJ1-1; d_call: TRBD1; cdr3_aa: CASSLFGQGAGTEAFF; cdr3_nt: TGTGCCAGCAGCTTATTTGGGCAGGGGGCAGGGACTGAAGCTTTCTTT
clone_size: -; v_call: TRBV18; j_call: TRBJ1-2; d_call: TRBD1; cdr3_aa: CASSPVDRADGYTF; cdr3_nt: TGTGCCAGCTCACCAGTGGACAGGGCGGATGGCTACACCTTC
clone_size: -; v_call: TRBV27; j_call: TRBJ2-2; d_call: -; cdr3_aa: CASSYRTVTNTGELFF; cdr3_nt: TGTGCCAGCAGTTACCGGACAGTCACGAACACCGGGGAGCTGTTTTTT
clone_size: -; v_call: TRBV23-1; j_call: TRBJ2-1; d_call: -; cdr3_aa: CASSQQRVSYNEQFF; cdr3_nt: TGCGCCAGCAGTCAACAGCGGGTTTCCTACAATGAGCAGTTCTTC
clone_size: -; v_call: TRBV7-2; j_call: TRBJ1-5; d_call: -; cdr3_aa: CASSLPDLRASNQPQHF; cdr3_nt: TGTGCCAGCAGCTTACCGGACCTGCGGGCTAGCAATCAGCCCCAGCATTTT
clone_size: -; v_call: TRBV28; j_call: TRBJ1-6; d_call: -; cdr3_aa: CASSLGGSPLHF; cdr3_nt: TGTGCCAGCAGTCTAGGGGGTTCACCCCTCCACTTT
clone_size: -; v_call: TRBV6-5; j_call: TRBJ2-7; d_call: TRBD1; cdr3_aa: CASSTRTGDEQYF; cdr3_nt: TGTGCCAGCAGTACCAGGACAGGGGACGAGCAGTACTTC
clone_size: -; v_call: TRBV20-1; j_call: TRBJ1-2; d_call: -; cdr3_aa: CSRDSLYGYTF; cdr3_nt: TGCAGTCGCGACAGCCTCTATGGCTACACCTTC
clone_size: -; v_call: TRBV2; j_call: TRBJ2-5; d_call: TRBD2; cdr3_aa: CASSEEGLGGETQYF; cdr3_nt: TGTGCCAGCAGTGAAGAGGGGCTGGGGGGGGAGACCCAGTACTTC
clone_size: once; v_call: TRBV6-5; j_call: TRBJ2-1; d_call: TRBD2; cdr3_aa: CASSYSGTSGRPEQFF; cdr3_nt: TGTGCCAGCAGTTACTCGGGGACTAGCGGGAGGCCCGAGCAGTTCTTC
clone_size: many; v_call: TRBV11-3; j_call: TRBJ2-5; d_call: TRBD2; cdr3_aa: CASSLRLAGQETQYF; cdr3_nt: TGTGCCAGCAGCCTACGACTAGCGGGACAGGAGACCCAGTACTTC
clone_size: -; v_call: TRBV4-1; j_call: TRBJ2-1; d_call: TRBD2; cdr3_aa: CASSQEVEGLGSYNEQFF; cdr3_nt: TGCGCCAGCAGCCAAGAGGTGGAGGGACTAGGATCCTACAATGAGCAGTTCTTC
clone_size: -; v_call: TRBV7-8; j_call: TRBJ2-1; d_call: -; cdr3_aa: CAVAYQTFYNEQFF; cdr3_nt: TGTGCCGTAGCGTACCAGACCTTCTACAATGAGCAGTTCTTC
clone_size: -; v_call: TRBV28; j_call: TRBJ1-3; d_call: -; cdr3_aa: CASSLSYRAEGNTIYF; cdr3_nt: TGTGCCAGCAGTTTATCGTACAGAGCAGAGGGAAACACCATATATTTT
clone_size: -; v_call: TRBV11-3; j_call: TRBJ2-1; d_call: -; cdr3_aa: CASSLGRRSNEQFF; cdr3_nt: TGTGCCAGCAGCCTCGGGAGAAGGAGCAATGAGCAGTTCTTC
clone_size: few; v_call: TRBV28; j_call: TRBJ1-2; d_call: -; cdr3_aa: CASRRTLNYGYTF; cdr3_nt: TGTGCCAGCAGAAGGACACTTAACTATGGCTACACCTTC
clone_size: -; v_call: TRBV11-2; j_call: TRBJ2-5; d_call: -; cdr3_aa: CASSLQGWMETQYF; cdr3_nt: TGTGCCAGCAGCTTACAGGGGTGGATGGAGACCCAGTACTTC
clone_size: -; v_call: TRBV4-2; j_call: TRBJ2-7; d_call: TRBD2; cdr3_aa: CASSQFRGRGRSEQYF; cdr3_nt: TGTGCCAGCAGCCAATTCCGAGGGAGGGGTAGGAGTGAGCAGTACTTC
clone_size: -; v_call: TRBV27; j_call: TRBJ2-1; d_call: TRBD2; cdr3_aa: CASSLYLGGSHEQFF; cdr3_nt: TGTGCCAGCAGTTTATATTTAGGCGGGAGCCATGAGCAGTTCTTC
clone_size: -; v_call: TRBV7-3; j_call: TRBJ2-3; d_call: TRBD1; cdr3_aa: CASSPRTGGFTDTQYF; cdr3_nt: TGTGCCAGCAGCCCACGGACAGGGGGCTTCACAGATACGCAGTATTTT
clone_size: few; v_call: TRBV5-1; j_call: TRBJ1-1; d_call: -; cdr3_aa: CASSLGTAIEAFF; cdr3_nt: TGCGCCAGCAGCTTGGGCACCGCGATTGAAGCTTTCTTT
clone_size: -; v_call: TRBV27; j_call: TRBJ2-7; d_call: TRBD2; cdr3_aa: CASSRSGRDPYEQYF; cdr3_nt: TGTGCCAGCAGCCGTAGCGGGAGAGACCCCTACGAGCAGTACTTC